Listed here are 18 T cell receptor beta chains from one sample, sequenced in a study of T-cell reconstitution after alpha-beta-depleted transplantation in children. During its preparation, the TCRbeta library received unique molecular identifiers. TCRdb redid the calling of the PCR reads with MiXCR, one entry per CDR3 protein. The sample lists 200,000 to 250,000 distinct CDR3 sequences, 11% occurring once. This sample comprised PBMCs, obtained before TCRalphabeta/CD19-depleted stem cell transplant. The receptors were gathered from a child in the first two years of life with acute myeloid leukemia, due to receive a stem cell transplant.

This clonotype was detected ten times or more. The chain is built from TRBV20-1 and TRBJ2-7; 10 bases agree with TRBD1. This CDR3 comprises 16 residues. V lost 5 bases and J lost 4; bases outside the gene matches: 14. Germline CDR1 and CDR2: DFQATT and SNEGSKA (reference sequence). The CDR3 bases are TGCAGTGCTCTACCGGGACAGGGGATCTATGGGTACGAGCAGTACTTC. Amino acid sequence: CSALPGQGIYGYEQYF.

In its sample, this clonotype was seen many times. The gene calls are TRBV9 and TRBJ2-2, with TRBD1 as a possible D gene (6 bases). The germline V and J ends were trimmed by 4 bases and 0 bases, with 13 bases remaining between them. Germline assignment: CDR1 SGDLS and CDR2 YYNGEE. This CDR3 has 16 residues. The CDR3 DNA reads as TGTGCCAGCAGCCCCACCGGGACAACGAACACCGGGGAGCTGTTTTTT. This translates into CASSPTGTTNTGELFF.

This clonotype was picked up many times. The chain joins TRBV2 to TRBJ1-2; D gene ambiguous. V gave up 6 bases and J gave up 1 base, with 9 bases separating them. This CDR3 comprises 13 residues. Germline V gene data show CDR1 as SNHLY and CDR2 as FYNNEI. The CDR3 nucleotides are TGTGCCAGCAGCCGGACCCTTAACTATGGCTACACCTTC. This sequence encodes CASSRTLNYGYTF.

V gene TRBV20-1 combines with J gene TRBJ2-1; 7 nucleotides line up with TRBD2. The CDR3 sequence is 15 residues long. The germline CDR1 and CDR2 sequences are DFQATT and SNEGSKA (reference sequence). Trimming removed 5 bases from V and 5 bases from J; junction bases left unmatched: 12. Here the CDR3 DNA reads TGCAGTGCTTCAACACTAGCGAGCGGCCACAATGAGCAGTTCTTC. This encodes CSASTLASGHNEQFF.

This clonotype occurred many times. The V call is TRBV28, the J call TRBJ1-2; D ambiguous. CDR1 and CDR2 from the germline V gene are MDHEN and SYDVKM. V was clipped by 7 bases and J by 8 bases, with 14 bases between them. The CDR3 contains 12 residues. CDR3 in DNA: TGTGCCAGCAAAAACTGGCAGGAGGGCTACACCTTC. Translation: CASKNWQEGYTF.

This clonotype showed up just a few times. The chain couples TRBV12-3 or TRBV12-4 to TRBJ1-1; the D gene is possibly TRBD1 (5 bases). The CDR3 contains 14 residues. Trimming left V 6 bases short and J 1 base short, with 12 bases between. The CDR3 is CASSMTEKNTEAFF. In DNA form, the CDR3 reads TGTGCCAGCAGCATGACAGAGAAGAACACTGAAGCTTTCTTT.

The chain is built from TRBV25-1 and TRBJ2-6; unclear D gene. The V gene lost 2 bases and the J gene lost 2 bases, with 10 bases spanning the gap. CDR1 is MGHDK and CDR2 is SYGVNS in the germline V gene. The CDR3 has 16 residues. CDR3 in amino acids: CASSENWRAGANVLTF. The CDR3 nucleotides read TGTGCCAGCAGTGAAAATTGGCGAGCTGGGGCCAACGTCCTGACTTTC.

Ten or more counts support this clonotype. The chain is built from TRBV12-3 or TRBV12-4 and TRBJ1-2; 7 positions agree with TRBD1. This CDR3 region has 13 residues. V was pared by 6 bases and J by 4 bases, with 5 bases of the junction left unmatched. The DNA for the CDR3 is TGTGCCAGCAGCCGACAGGGAGTCTATGGCTACACCTTC. The encoded protein is CASSRQGVYGYTF.

The chain has TRBV18 and TRBJ1-2; D unclear. This CDR3 comprises 13 residues. The germline V and J ends were trimmed by 3 bases and 4 bases, with 9 bases remaining between them. CDR1 is KGHSH and CDR2 is LQKENI in the germline V gene. The chain's CDR3 is CASSPDLRYGYTF. DNA for the CDR3: TGTGCCAGCTCACCGGATCTGCGCTATGGCTACACCTTC. The full variable domain, with the rest looked up from reference TRBV18 and TRBJ1-2, is NAGVMQNPRHLVRRRGQEARLRCSPMKGHSHVYWYRQLPEEGLKFMVYLQKENIIDESGMPKERFSAEFPKEGPSILRIQQVVRGDSAAYFCASSPDLRYGYTFGSGTRLTVV.

In this sample, this clonotype turned up many times. The rearrangement joins TRBV12-3 or TRBV12-4 to TRBJ1-2; TRBD1 agrees at 8 bases. J lost 2 bases, V lost 5 bases, and 4 bases had no gene match. This CDR3 comprises 14 residues. The CDR3: CASSPRTGNYGYTF. Written as DNA, the CDR3 is TGTGCCAGCAGTCCCAGGACAGGGAACTATGGCTACACCTTC.

The rearrangement links TRBV2 to TRBJ2-2, with no clear D. Trimming cost V 0 bases and J 4 bases, with 6 bases left between them. CDR1 SNHLY and CDR2 FYNNEI come from the germline V gene. There are 14 residues in the CDR3. The CDR3 spells CASSEARSTGELFF. CDR3 nucleotides: TGTGCCAGCAGTGAAGCGCGCTCCACCGGGGAGCTGTTTTTT.

The sample holds many counts of this clonotype. The chain combines TRBV20-1 with TRBJ2-1; D not certain. The V end lost 6 bases, the J end lost 7 bases, and 10 bases lay between the germline ends. Germline CDR1 and CDR2: DFQATT and SNEGSKA (reference sequence). This CDR3 has 11 residues. The CDR3 nucleotides are TGCAGTGCGGGCCCTAGAAATGAGCAGTTCTTC. Protein product: CSAGPRNEQFF.

The chain combines TRBV5-1 with TRBJ1-5, with D maybe TRBD1 (5 bases). Germline V gene sequence: CDR1 SGHRS, CDR2 YFSETQ. V was clipped by 4 bases and J by 1 base, with 9 bases between them. The CDR3 runs 14 residues. In DNA, the CDR3 is TGCGCCAGCAGCCAGGGACCCAGCAATCAGCCCCAGCATTTT. It is translated as CASSQGPSNQPQHF. The full variable domain, completed using reference TRBV5-1 and TRBJ1-5, is KAGVTQTPRYLIKTRGQQVTLSCSPISGHRSVSWYQQTPGQGLQFLFEYFSETQRNKGNFPGRFSGRQFSNSRSEMNVSTLELGDSALYLCASSQGPSNQPQHFGDGTRLSIL.

In its sample, this clonotype was seen many times. V usage is TRBV20-1 and J usage is TRBJ2-7; 7 bases align to TRBD2. Trimming at V came to 3 bases and at J to 2 bases, leaving 1 base not matched to a gene. This CDR3 spans 12 amino acids. Germline CDR1 DFQATT, CDR2 SNEGSKA (reference sequence). The CDR3 coding sequence is TGCAGTGCTAGTGGACTAGCCTACGAGCAGTACTTC. Protein: CSASGLAYEQYF.

This clonotype was seen ten or more times. The genes are TRBV12-3 or TRBV12-4 and TRBJ2-1; no reliable D call. CDR3 length: 15 residues. V was shortened by 3 bases and J by 0 bases, with 9 bases between the two germline ends. Here the CDR3 reads CASSLTPSSYNEQFF. CDR3 bases: TGTGCCAGCAGTTTGACTCCGAGCTCCTACAATGAGCAGTTCTTC.

The table lists this clonotype with many counts. The J gene is TRBJ2-7, the V gene TRBV11-3; 9 positions agree with TRBD2. Trimming cost V 1 base and J 0 bases; bases outside gene matches: 4. Germline V gene sequence: CDR1 SGHNT, CDR2 YENEEA. The CDR3 totals 16 residues. The CDR3 protein is CASSLAGTSFSYEQYF. The CDR3 DNA reads TGTGCCAGCAGCTTAGCCGGGACTAGCTTCTCCTACGAGCAGTACTTC.

This clonotype was counted ten times or more. The chain couples TRBV15 to TRBJ2-7; 9 nucleotides agree with TRBD1. Germline V CDR1 and CDR2: LNHNV, YYDKDF (reference sequence). This CDR3 is 15 amino acids long. Trimming took 3 bases from V and 5 from J; bases not matched to a gene: 8. The DNA of the CDR3 is TGTGCCACCAGCAGGGGACAGGGAGTTTGGAACGAGCAGTACTTC. Its translation: CATSRGQGVWNEQYF.

This clonotype was seen ten or more times. This chain connects TRBV4-1 to TRBJ2-4; 11 nucleotides align to TRBD2. Germline loops: CDR1 MGHRA, CDR2 YSYEKL. Germline trimming cut 0 bases from V and 0 bases from J; bases unmatched to any gene: 1. The CDR3 extends over 17 amino acids. The CDR3 DNA reads TGCGCCAGCAGCCAAGAGACTAGCGGGGTAGCCAAAAACATTCAGTACTTC. Amino acids: CASSQETSGVAKNIQYF.